Listed below are T cell receptor beta chains from one sample, sequenced in a study of T cell repertoires in cytomegalovirus infection. No antigen has been identified for these receptors. From the reads, TCRdb called clonotypes with MiXCR, one entry per CDR3 protein. Of about 830,000 distinct CDR3 sequences in the sample, roughly 33% were seen once. Sample: cultured CD8+ T cells from PBMCs, taken from culture after CMV antigen stimulation. Receptor source: a human donor in good health (CMV status not recorded). Some clones in this sample may be carry-over from other donors' samples. The CDR3 runs from the conserved cysteine through the conserved F or W. A D gene is named only where the DNA matches it firmly. Size is stated for part of the rows, as once, few or many counts, or as a class when the clone is expanded.

length,size,J,V,D,DNA,CDR3
13,.,TRBJ1-2,TRBV7-4,TRBD1,TGTGCCAGCAGCCTAGGACAGGGTGAAGGCTACACCTTC,CASSLGQGEGYTF
15,.,TRBJ2-1,TRBV6-1,.,TGTGCCAGCAGTGAAGGGTGGAGCTCCTACAATGAGCAGTTCTTC,CASSEGWSSYNEQFF
15,few,TRBJ1-5,TRBV7-9,.,TGTGCCAGCAGCTTAGGCGACATAGGGAATCAGCCCCAGCATTTT,CASSLGDIGNQPQHF
14,.,TRBJ1-1,TRBV7-6,TRBD1,TGTGCCAGCAGCTTAGGGGGGACAGGGGCTGAAGCTTTCTTT,CASSLGGTGAEAFF
16,few,TRBJ2-2,TRBV4-3,.,TGCGCCAGCAGCCAAGATAGACTAACGAACACCGGGGAGCTGTTTTTT,CASSQDRLTNTGELFF
12,.,TRBJ1-2,TRBV12-3/TRBV12-4,.,TGTGCCAGCAGTTTAACCGGGCTGGGCTACACCTTC,CASSLTGLGYTF
14,many,TRBJ2-1,TRBV12-3/TRBV12-4,.,TGTGCCAGCAGTTTATGGGGATCATACAATGAGCAGTTCTTC,CASSLWGSYNEQFF
12,few,TRBJ1-1,TRBV29-1,.,TGCAGCGTTGAATCACGGGGCACTGAAGCTTTCTTT,CSVESRGTEAFF
14,.,TRBJ1-5,TRBV6-2/TRBV6-3,.,TGTGCCAGCAGTCTAAATACCCGCAATCAGCCCCAGCATTTT,CASSLNTRNQPQHF
15,many,TRBJ1-2,TRBV27,TRBD1,TGTGCCAGCAGTTTATCGACCGGACAGGGTAATGGCTACACCTTC,CASSLSTGQGNGYTF
15,many,TRBJ1-5,TRBV2,TRBD1,TGTGCCAGCAGTGTTAACAGGGGGTACGGTCAGCCCCAGCATTTT,CASSVNRGYGQPQHF
15,.,TRBJ2-6,TRBV9,.,TGTGCCAGCAGCGCGTCATGGACCGGGGCCAACGTCCTGACTTTC,CASSASWTGANVLTF
10,few,TRBJ2-4,TRBV2,.,TGTGCCAGCAGGGGAAACATTCAGTACTTC,CASRGNIQYF
16,few,TRBJ1-1,TRBV7-6,.,TGTGCCAGCAGCGAGACTCCCCCTCGGTTGATCACTGAAGCTTTCTTT,CASSETPPRLITEAFF
13,few,TRBJ1-2,TRBV25-1,.,TGTGCCAGCAGTGAAGGCGGCCTCTATGGCTACACCTTC,CASSEGGLYGYTF
17,.,TRBJ2-6,TRBV13,.,TGTGCCAGCAGCTTAGTTAGGCGGACAACTGGGGCCAACGTCCTGACTTTC,CASSLVRRTTGANVLTF
18,few,TRBJ1-3,TRBV25-1,.,TGTGCCAGCAACCCAGGGAGAGGCTCTGGAATCTCTGGAAACACCATATATTTT,CASNPGRGSGISGNTIYF
14,few,TRBJ1-4,TRBV12-3/TRBV12-4,.,TGTGCCAGCAGTCCGGGGGAGAACGGTGAAAAACTGTTTTTT,CASSPGENGEKLFF
10,few,TRBJ2-6,TRBV7-2,.,TGTGCCTCCCTGGCCAACGTCCTGACTTTC,CASLANVLTF
18,.,TRBJ2-1,TRBV20-1,TRBD2,TGCAGTGCTAGAGGGTGGCTAGCGGGCAAGAGCTCCTACAATGAGCAGTTCTTC,CSARGWLAGKSSYNEQFF
18,many,TRBJ1-2,TRBV7-8,.,TGTGCCAGCAGCTTAGCGCAGGTCTTCGGGGGGAGTACCTATGGCTACACCTTC,CASSLAQVFGGSTYGYTF
15,.,TRBJ2-3,TRBV7-6,.,TGTGCCAGCAGCTTAACGGAAAGAAGCACAGATACGCAGTATTTT,CASSLTERSTDTQYF
17,few,TRBJ1-6,TRBV27,.,TGTGCCAGCAGTTCGCCGATCGGGCTTTTGTATAATTCACCCCTCCACTTT,CASSSPIGLLYNSPLHF
14,.,TRBJ1-6,TRBV6-5,.,TGTGCCAGCAGCCTGACATACTATAATTCCCCCCTCCACTTT,CASSLTYYNSPLHF
14,.,TRBJ2-7,TRBV10-3,.,TGTGCCATCAGTGAGCAGTCTAGCTCCTACGAGCAGTACTTC,CAISEQSSSYEQYF
13,.,TRBJ2-5,TRBV11-2,TRBD1,TGTGCCAGCAGCTCGACAGGGATACAGACCCAGTACTTC,CASSSTGIQTQYF
15,few,TRBJ2-1,TRBV9,TRBD1,TGTGCCAGCAGCGAGCGGACAGGGCCGGACGGTGAGCAGTTCTTC,CASSERTGPDGEQFF
17,many,TRBJ2-1,TRBV7-2,.,TGTGCCAGCAGCCCCCGAGGGGTTATAGTCTCCTACAATGAGCAGTTCTTC,CASSPRGVIVSYNEQFF